The sequence of this T cell receptor (beta chain) was determined in a study of cytomegalovirus exposure and HLA in healthy donors. The overall study: The use of the same platform for the 120 or so validation repertoires and the 600 to 800 first-cohort repertoires was reported by a later analysis. Broader study findings: Most TCR sequences showed up rarely, but some public TCRs showed up in many donors. There were 164 TCR beta chains listed as cytomegalovirus-associated.

Data came from immunoSEQ multiplex PCR; TCRdb stores just in-frame clones and leaves some out. The sample yields 110,000 to 150,000 clones, about 95% seen once. A word on this clone: Its antigen is unknown.

Germline lookup yields CDR1 SGHRS and CDR2 YFSETQ. CDR3 length: 13 residues. V shed 5 bases and J 5 bases; nucleotides not matched to a gene: 6. The rearrangement links TRBV5-1 to TRBJ1-1; 7 bases agree with TRBD1. The sequencing sample was made of PBMCs. This sequence originates from a man between 18 and 35 years old in good health and CMV-seropositive. This CDR3 reads CASREGAGTEAFF. CDR3 in DNA: TGCGCCAGCAGGGAGGGGGCTGGGACTGAAGCTTTCTTT. The whole variable domain, remainder taken from reference TRBV5-1 and TRBJ1-1, is KAGVTQTPRYLIKTRGQQVTLSCSPISGHRSVSWYQQTPGQGLQFLFEYFSETQRNKGNFPGRFSGRQFSNSRSEMNVSTLELGDSALYLCASREGAGTEAFFGQGTRLTVV.